This T cell receptor (beta chain) was identified during a study of T-cell reconstitution after alpha-beta-depleted transplantation in children. Molecular barcoding with unique molecular identifiers was used for the TCRbeta library. TCRdb reprocessed the PCR reads via MiXCR and lists one record per CDR3 protein. The sample has about 610,000 distinct CDR3 sequences; 8% to 11% are singletons. Deletions cut 4 bases from V and 0 bases from J, with 6 bases between. This CDR3 region has 13 residues. CDR1 and CDR2 from the germline V gene are SGHNT and YENEEA. This TCR derives from a human donor who donated a stem cell graft to a child with acute myeloid leukemia. This chain connects TRBV11-3 to TRBJ2-5; D is unresolved. The source material was PBMCs from the stem cell graft donor, sampled from the stem cell graft. CDR3 sequence reads: CASSYQYQETQYF. The CDR3 DNA sequence: TGTGCCAGCAGCTACCAGTACCAAGAGACCCAGTACTTC.